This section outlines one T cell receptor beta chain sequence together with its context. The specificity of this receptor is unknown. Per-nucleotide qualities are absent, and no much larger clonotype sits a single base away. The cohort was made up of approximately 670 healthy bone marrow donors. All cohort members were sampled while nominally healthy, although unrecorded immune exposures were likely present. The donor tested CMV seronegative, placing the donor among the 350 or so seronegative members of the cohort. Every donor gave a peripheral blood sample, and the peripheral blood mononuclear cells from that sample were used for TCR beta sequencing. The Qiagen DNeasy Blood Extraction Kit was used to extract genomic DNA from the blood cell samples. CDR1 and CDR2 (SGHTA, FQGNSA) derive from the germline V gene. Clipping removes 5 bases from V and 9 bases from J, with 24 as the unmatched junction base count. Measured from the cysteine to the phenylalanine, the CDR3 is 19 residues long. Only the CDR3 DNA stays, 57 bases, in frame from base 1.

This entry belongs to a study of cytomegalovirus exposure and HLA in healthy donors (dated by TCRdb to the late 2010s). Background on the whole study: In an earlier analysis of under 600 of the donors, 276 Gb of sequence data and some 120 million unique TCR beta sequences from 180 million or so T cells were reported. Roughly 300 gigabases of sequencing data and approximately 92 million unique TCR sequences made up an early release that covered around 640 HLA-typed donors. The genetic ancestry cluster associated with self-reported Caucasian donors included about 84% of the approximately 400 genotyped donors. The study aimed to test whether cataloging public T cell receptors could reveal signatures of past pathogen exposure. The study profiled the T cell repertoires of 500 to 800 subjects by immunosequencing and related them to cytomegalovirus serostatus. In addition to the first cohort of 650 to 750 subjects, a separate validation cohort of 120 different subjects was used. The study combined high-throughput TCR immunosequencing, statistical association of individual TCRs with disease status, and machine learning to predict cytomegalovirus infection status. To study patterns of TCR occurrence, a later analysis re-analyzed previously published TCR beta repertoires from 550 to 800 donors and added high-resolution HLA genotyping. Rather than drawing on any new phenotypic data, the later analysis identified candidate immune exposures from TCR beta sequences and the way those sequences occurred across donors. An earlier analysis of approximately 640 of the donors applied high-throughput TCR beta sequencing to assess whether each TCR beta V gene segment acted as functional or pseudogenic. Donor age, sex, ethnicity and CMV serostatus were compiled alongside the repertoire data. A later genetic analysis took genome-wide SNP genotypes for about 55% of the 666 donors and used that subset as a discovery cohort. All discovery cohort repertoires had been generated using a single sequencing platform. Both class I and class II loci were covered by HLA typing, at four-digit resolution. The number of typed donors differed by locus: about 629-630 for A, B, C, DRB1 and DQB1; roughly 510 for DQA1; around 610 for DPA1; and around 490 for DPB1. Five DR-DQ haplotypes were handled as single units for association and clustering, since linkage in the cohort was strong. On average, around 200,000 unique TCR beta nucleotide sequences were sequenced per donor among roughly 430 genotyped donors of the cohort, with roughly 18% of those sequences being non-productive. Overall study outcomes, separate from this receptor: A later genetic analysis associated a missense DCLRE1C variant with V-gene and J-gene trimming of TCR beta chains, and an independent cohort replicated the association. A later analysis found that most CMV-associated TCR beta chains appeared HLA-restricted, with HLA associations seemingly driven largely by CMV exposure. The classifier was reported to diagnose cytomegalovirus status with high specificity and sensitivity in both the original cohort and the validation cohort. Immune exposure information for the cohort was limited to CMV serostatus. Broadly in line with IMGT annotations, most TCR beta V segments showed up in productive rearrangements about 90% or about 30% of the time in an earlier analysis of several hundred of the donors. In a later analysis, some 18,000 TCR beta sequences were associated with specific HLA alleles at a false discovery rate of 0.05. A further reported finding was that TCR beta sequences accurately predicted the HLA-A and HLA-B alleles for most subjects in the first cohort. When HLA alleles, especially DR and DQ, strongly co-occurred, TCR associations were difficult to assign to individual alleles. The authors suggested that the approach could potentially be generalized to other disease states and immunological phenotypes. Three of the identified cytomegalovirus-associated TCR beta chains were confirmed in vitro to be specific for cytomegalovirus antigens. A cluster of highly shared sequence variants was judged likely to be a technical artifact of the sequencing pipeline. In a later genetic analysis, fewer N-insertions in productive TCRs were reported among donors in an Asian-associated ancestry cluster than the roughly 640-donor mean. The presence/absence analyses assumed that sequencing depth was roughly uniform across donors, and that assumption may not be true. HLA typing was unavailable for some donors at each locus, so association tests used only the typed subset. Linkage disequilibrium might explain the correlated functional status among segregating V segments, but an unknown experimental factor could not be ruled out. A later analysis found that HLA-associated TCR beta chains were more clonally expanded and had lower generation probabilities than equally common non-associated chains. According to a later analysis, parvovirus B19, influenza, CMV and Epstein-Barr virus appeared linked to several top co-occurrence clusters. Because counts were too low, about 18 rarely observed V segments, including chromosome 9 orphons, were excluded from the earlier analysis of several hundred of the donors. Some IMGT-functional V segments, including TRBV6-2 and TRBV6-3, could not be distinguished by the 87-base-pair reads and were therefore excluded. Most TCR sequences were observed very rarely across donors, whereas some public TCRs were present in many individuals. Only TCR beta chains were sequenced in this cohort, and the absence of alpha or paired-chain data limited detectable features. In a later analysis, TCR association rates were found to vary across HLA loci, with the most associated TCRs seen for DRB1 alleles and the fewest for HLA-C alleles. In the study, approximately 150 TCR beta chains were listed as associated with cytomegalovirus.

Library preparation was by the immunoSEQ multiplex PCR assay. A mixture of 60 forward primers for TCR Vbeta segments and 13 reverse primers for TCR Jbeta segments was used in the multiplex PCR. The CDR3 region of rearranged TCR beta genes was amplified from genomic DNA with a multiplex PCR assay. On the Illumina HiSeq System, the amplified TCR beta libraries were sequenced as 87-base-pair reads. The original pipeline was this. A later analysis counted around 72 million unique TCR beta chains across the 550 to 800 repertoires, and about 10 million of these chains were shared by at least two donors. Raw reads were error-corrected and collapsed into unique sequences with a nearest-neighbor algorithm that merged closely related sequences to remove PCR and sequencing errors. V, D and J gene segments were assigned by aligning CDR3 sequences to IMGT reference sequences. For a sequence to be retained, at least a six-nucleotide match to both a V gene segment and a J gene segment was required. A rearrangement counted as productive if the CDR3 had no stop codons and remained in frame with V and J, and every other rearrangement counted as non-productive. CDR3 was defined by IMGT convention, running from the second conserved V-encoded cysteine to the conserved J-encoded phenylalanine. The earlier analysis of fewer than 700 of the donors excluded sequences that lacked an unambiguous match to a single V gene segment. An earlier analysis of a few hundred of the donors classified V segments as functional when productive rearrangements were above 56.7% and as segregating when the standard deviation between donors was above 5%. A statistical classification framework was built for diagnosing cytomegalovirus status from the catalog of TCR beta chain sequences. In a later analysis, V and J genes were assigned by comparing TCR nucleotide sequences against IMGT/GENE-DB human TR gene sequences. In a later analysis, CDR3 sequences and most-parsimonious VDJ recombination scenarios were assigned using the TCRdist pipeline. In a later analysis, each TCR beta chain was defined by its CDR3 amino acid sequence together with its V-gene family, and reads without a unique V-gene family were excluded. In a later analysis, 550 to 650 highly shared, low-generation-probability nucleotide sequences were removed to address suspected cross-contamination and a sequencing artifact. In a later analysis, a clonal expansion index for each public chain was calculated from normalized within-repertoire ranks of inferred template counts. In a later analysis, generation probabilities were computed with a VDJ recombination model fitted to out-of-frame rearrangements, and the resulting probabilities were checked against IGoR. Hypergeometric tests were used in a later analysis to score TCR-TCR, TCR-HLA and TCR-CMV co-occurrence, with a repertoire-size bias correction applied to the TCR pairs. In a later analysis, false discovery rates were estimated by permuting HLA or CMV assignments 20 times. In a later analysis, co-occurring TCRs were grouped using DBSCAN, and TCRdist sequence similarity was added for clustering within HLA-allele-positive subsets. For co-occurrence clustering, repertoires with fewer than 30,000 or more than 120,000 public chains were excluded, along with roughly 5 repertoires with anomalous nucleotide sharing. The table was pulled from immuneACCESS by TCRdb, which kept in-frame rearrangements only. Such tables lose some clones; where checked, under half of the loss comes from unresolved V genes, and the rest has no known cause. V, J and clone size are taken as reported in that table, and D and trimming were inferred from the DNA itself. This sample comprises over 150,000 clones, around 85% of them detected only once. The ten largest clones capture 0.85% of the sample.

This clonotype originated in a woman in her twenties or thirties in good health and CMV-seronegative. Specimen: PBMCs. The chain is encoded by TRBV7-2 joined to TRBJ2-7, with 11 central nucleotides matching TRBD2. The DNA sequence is TGTGCCAGCAGCCCAAGCACCGCGACCCTTAGCGGGGGGGCGATGGGGCAGTACTTC. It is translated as CASSPSTATLSGGAMGQYF. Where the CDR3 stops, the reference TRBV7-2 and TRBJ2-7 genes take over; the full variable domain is GAGVSQSPSNKVTEKGKDVELRCDPISGHTALYWYRQSLGQGLEFLIYFQGNSAPDKSGLPSDRFSAERTGGSVSTLTIQRTQQEDSAVYLCASSPSTATLSGGAMGQYFGPGTRLTVT.